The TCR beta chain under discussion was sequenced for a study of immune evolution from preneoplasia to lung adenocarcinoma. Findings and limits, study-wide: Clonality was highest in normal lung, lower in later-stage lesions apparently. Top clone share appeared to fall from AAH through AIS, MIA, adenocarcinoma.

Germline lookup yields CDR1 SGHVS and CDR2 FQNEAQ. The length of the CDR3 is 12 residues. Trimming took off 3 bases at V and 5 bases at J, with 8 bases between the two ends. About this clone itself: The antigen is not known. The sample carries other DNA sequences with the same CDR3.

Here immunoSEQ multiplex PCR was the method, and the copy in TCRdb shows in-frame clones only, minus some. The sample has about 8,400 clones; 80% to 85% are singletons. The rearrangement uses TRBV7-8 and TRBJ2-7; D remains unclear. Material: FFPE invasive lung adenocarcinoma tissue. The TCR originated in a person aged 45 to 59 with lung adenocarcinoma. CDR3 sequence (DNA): TGTGCCAGCAGCTTTGGAGTGCACGAGCAGTACTTC. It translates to CASSFGVHEQYF.